This T cell receptor beta chain was identified during a study of blood T cell repertoires in COVID-19. Overall study: Sites across the United States, Italy and Spain contributed samples from acute and convalescent COVID-19. The analysed material was cDNA or gDNA that came from T cells, B-cell-depleted T cells, or PBMCs.

In the original workflow: Quantification of nucleated cells was approximated via reference gene primer amplification. Profiling relied on immunoSEQ multiplex PCR, and the TCRdb table lists in-frame clones only, not all of them. V and J calls and clone size are as listed in that table; D and trimming were resolved from the DNA. The sample holds about 140,000 clones, about three quarters seen once. CDR1 is MNHNY and CDR2 is SVGAGI in the germline V gene (reference sequence). The CDR3 extends over 14 amino acids. V lost 5 bases, J lost 8 bases, and 8 bases stayed unmatched. The clonotype comes from a woman between 50 and 59 years old with active or convalescent COVID-19. This chain connects TRBV6-6 to TRBJ1-4; TRBD1 matches at 7 bases. The source material was peripheral blood. The CDR3 is CASSVDRVGEKLFF. DNA for the CDR3: TGTGCCAGCAGTGTAGACAGGGTAGGGGAAAAACTGTTTTTT.